The next 17 T cell receptor beta chains were all read from a single sample in a study of early T cells in non-severe SARS-CoV-2 infection. A single record per CDR3 protein comes from TCRdb applying MiXCR to the 5' RACE reads. Of around 56,000 distinct CDR3 sequences in the sample, roughly 8.2% were seen once. Sequences were derived from whole blood, sampled at baseline. All receptors derive from an adult who was a healthcare worker with PCR-confirmed SARS-CoV-2 infection or an uninfected control (not recorded which).

This clonotype was picked up a small number of times. The genes are TRBV6-6 and TRBJ2-1; 7 bases line up with TRBD2. Per the germline V gene, CDR1 is MNHNY and CDR2 is SVGAGI (reference sequence). V lost 8 bases and J lost 5; bases outside the gene matches: 12. The CDR3 is 15 residues long. In nucleotides, the CDR3 is TGTGCCAGCGCGCTCGGAGCGGGGATAAACAATGAGCAGTTCTTC. It yields the protein CASALGAGINNEQFF.

This clonotype turned up a few times. J is TRBJ2-7 and V is TRBV11-2; D is uncertain. Deletions cut 5 bases from V and 3 bases from J, with 8 bases between. Germline V gene sequence: CDR1 SGHAT, CDR2 FQNNGV. The CDR3 contains 12 residues. The CDR3 is CASSPLGYEQYF. CDR3 sequence (DNA): TGTGCCAGCAGCCCCCTCGGCTACGAGCAGTACTTC.

The chain is built from TRBV5-1 and TRBJ2-3; D is tentatively TRBD1 or TRBD2 (5 bases each). Trimming cost V 1 base and J 2 bases, with 11 bases left between them. The germline V gene has CDR1 SGHRS and CDR2 YFSETQ. The CDR3 runs to 15 residues. The CDR3 DNA sequence: TGCGCCAGCAGCTTGTCGGGGACCAACACAGATACGCAGTATTTT. It yields the protein CASSLSGTNTDTQYF.

This clonotype was seen at least ten times. The rearrangement links TRBV7-2 to TRBJ2-1; TRBD2 might be the D (6 bases). CDR1 and CDR2 (germline): SGHTA, FQGNSA. V lost 3 bases, J lost 4 bases, and 13 bases lay in between. This CDR3 has 15 amino acids. The CDR3 bases are TGTGCCAGCAGCTTCGGGAGTGGCCCTTACAATGAGCAGTTCTTC. It specifies CASSFGSGPYNEQFF.

In this sample, this clonotype turned up many times. The chain carries TRBV29-1 and TRBJ1-2; possible D gene TRBD1, 5 bases. The germline CDR1 and CDR2 sequences are SQVTM and ANQGSEA. Trimming removed 6 bases at V and 4 bases at J, with 15 bases between. The CDR3 consists of 13 residues. The CDR3 nucleotides are TGCAGCGTAGAACCAGGGACCACCTATGGCTACACCTTC. Translated: CSVEPGTTYGYTF.

This clonotype was seen repeatedly, ten times or more. The V and J genes are TRBV18 and TRBJ1-5, with TRBD1 as a possible D gene (5 bases). Per the germline V gene, CDR1 is KGHSH and CDR2 is LQKENI. V lost 3 bases and J 4 bases, leaving 10 bases between the germline ends. The CDR3 covers 14 residues. CDR3 loop: CASSPRDGNQPQHF. DNA for the CDR3: TGTGCCAGCTCACCGAGGGACGGGAATCAGCCCCAGCATTTT.

The table lists this clonotype with many counts. The gene calls are TRBV11-2 and TRBJ1-2, with 7 bases identical to TRBD1. The ends lost 5 bases at V and 6 bases at J; junction bases unmatched: 15. CDR3 size: 16 residues. The germline gives CDR1 SGHAT, CDR2 FQNNGV. The CDR3 bases are TGTGCCAGCAGCCGACTTAAGGGGGCCCCTAGCGATGGCTACACCTTC. It translates to CASSRLKGAPSDGYTF.

The V and J genes are TRBV9 and TRBJ2-1, with 7 positions matching TRBD2. From germline, CDR1 is SGDLS and CDR2 YYNGEE. The CDR3 length is 17 residues. After removal of 0 bases from V and 0 bases from J, the junction contained 6 bases not matched to a gene. The CDR3 loop is CASSVGPGGSSYNEQFF. The CDR3 nucleotides are TGTGCCAGCAGCGTAGGGCCTGGCGGGAGCTCCTACAATGAGCAGTTCTTC.

In the case of this clonotype: This may stem from a read error, because a much larger clone lies one nucleotide away. The gene calls are TRBV20-1 and TRBJ2-3; TRBD2 matches at 8 bases. Germline CDR1 reads DFQATT; CDR2 reads SNEGSKA (reference sequence). The CDR3 length is 14 residues. Written as DNA, the CDR3 is TGCAGTGCCGTTAGCGGGATTAGCATAGATACGCAGTATTTT. The encoded protein is CSAVSGISIDTQYF.

This clonotype was counted ten times or more. The chain employs TRBV28 and TRBJ2-3; D is ambiguous. Trimming removed 5 bases from V and 2 bases from J, with 11 bases in between. CDR1 and CDR2 (germline): MDHEN, SYDVKM. The CDR3 covers 14 residues. CDR3 bases: TGTGCCAGCAGTGGACGGGTCATCACAGATACGCAGTATTTT. Translating gives CASSGRVITDTQYF.

The chain combines TRBV2 with TRBJ2-1; TRBD2 matches 7 bases. J was trimmed by 0 bases and V by 6 bases; bases with no gene match: 11. The V gene's germline CDR1 is SNHLY and CDR2 FYNNEI. CDR3 length: 17 residues. The CDR3 region is CASRGVASGTSYNEQFF. Here the CDR3 DNA reads TGTGCCAGCAGGGGAGTGGCTAGCGGAACCTCCTACAATGAGCAGTTCTTC.

There are a few counts of this clonotype. The rearrangement uses TRBV27 and TRBJ2-7, with D perhaps TRBD1 (6 bases). Germline V gives CDR1 MNHEY, CDR2 SMNVEV (reference sequence). Trimming took 6 bases from V and 1 from J, leaving 16 bases between them. This CDR3 contains 15 residues. In nucleotides, the CDR3 is TGTGCCAGCAGACTCAGTAGACAGGCTTCCTACGAGCAGTACTTC. This codes for CASRLSRQASYEQYF.

The chain employs TRBV20-1 and TRBJ2-5; perhaps D is TRBD1 or TRBD2 (5 bases each). This CDR3 spans 14 amino acids. V was shortened by 6 bases and J by 0 bases, with 14 bases between the two germline ends. The V gene's germline CDR1 is DFQATT and CDR2 SNEGSKA (reference sequence). The CDR3 loop reads CSAEGRVNQETQYF. The CDR3 coding sequence is TGCAGTGCCGAGGGCAGGGTGAACCAAGAGACCCAGTACTTC.

This clonotype turned up a few times. The rearrangement uses TRBV7-2 and TRBJ1-5, with D unresolved. CDR3 size: 14 residues. V lost 5 bases to trimming and J lost 7 bases, with 15 bases between them. Germline CDR1 reads SGHTA; CDR2 reads FQGNSA. This CDR3 reads CASSRYRSGQPQHF. CDR3 sequence (DNA): TGTGCCAGCAGCCGCTACCGGTCAGGCCAGCCCCAGCATTTT.

The chain recombines TRBV30 with TRBJ1-2; D is ambiguous. Germline lookup yields CDR1 GTSNPN and CDR2 SVGIG (reference sequence). There are 15 residues in the CDR3. V lost 0 bases to trimming and J lost 4 bases, with 15 bases between them. CDR3 in amino acids: CAWSVESPVSYGYTF. The CDR3 nucleotides read TGTGCCTGGAGTGTAGAGTCCCCAGTAAGCTATGGCTACACCTTC.

This clonotype was counted ten times or more. V gene TRBV29-1 combines with J gene TRBJ2-3; 7 nucleotides agree with TRBD2. From germline, CDR1 is SQVTM and CDR2 ANQGSEA. V was pared by 6 bases and J by 0 bases, with 18 bases of the junction left unmatched. The CDR3 contains 18 residues. The CDR3 here is CSVATPGGGPTSTDTQYF. The CDR3 coding sequence is TGCAGCGTCGCGACACCCGGGGGAGGGCCTACTAGCACAGATACGCAGTATTTT.

The chain couples TRBV28 to TRBJ2-2; D is ambiguous. The CDR3 has 12 amino acids. Germline V gives CDR1 MDHEN, CDR2 SYDVKM. V was cut by 4 bases and J by 7 bases, with 7 bases left in between. The CDR3 spells CASSSPGGELFF. CDR3 coding DNA: TGTGCCAGCAGTTCCCCGGGCGGGGAGCTGTTTTTT.